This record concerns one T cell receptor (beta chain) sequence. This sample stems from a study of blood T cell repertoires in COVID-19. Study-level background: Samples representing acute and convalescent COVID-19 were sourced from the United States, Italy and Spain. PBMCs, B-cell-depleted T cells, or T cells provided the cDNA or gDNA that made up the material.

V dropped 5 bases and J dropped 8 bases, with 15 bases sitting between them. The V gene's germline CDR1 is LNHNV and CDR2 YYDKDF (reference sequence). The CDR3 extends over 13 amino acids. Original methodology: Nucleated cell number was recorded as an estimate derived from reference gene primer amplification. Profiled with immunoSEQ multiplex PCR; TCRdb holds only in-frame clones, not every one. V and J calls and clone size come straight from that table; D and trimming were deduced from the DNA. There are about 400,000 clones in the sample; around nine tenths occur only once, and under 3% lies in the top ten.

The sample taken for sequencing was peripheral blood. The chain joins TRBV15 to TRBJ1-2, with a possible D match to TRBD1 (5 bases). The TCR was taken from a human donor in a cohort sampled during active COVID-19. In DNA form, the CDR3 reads TGTGCCACCAGCCCACGGGGGGGATTAGGCTACACCTTC. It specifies CATSPRGGLGYTF. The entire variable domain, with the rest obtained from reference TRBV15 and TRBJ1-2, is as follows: DAMVIQNPRYQVTQFGKPVTLSCSQTLNHNVMYWYQQKSSQAPKLLFHYYDKDFNNEADTPDNFQSRRPNTSFCFLDIRSPGLGDTAMYLCATSPRGGLGYTFGSGTRLTVV.